This is a list of T cell receptor beta chains from one sample in a study of cytomegalovirus exposure and HLA in healthy donors. Using immunoSEQ multiplex PCR, the repertoire was profiled, and TCRdb retains in-frame clones only, with some absent. The sample carries about 160,000 clones, roughly four fifths recorded once. The sample consisted of PBMCs. All receptors come from a young woman in good health and CMV-seronegative. Each CDR3 is given with its conserved first and last residue. A D gene is named only where the DNA matches it firmly. Clone size is stated in some rows and not others, as once, few, many or a class when expanded.

d_call	clone_size	j_call	v_call	cdr3_aa	cdr3_nt
TRBD1	-	TRBJ1-4	TRBV23-1	CASSPQGAAVNEKLFF	TGCGCCAGCAGTCCCCAGGGGGCAGCCGTTAATGAAAAACTGTTTTTT
-	-	TRBJ1-2	TRBV7-9	CASSLDRAPSDGYTF	TGTGCCAGCAGCCTGGACAGAGCCCCTTCCGATGGCTACACCTTC
-	-	TRBJ2-7	TRBV27	CASRRTVGDSYEQYF	TGTGCCAGCAGACGAACGGTGGGGGACTCCTACGAGCAGTACTTC
-	few	TRBJ1-6	TRBV4-1	CASSLIPGSSYNSPLHF	TGCGCCAGCAGCCTCATACCGGGGAGCTCCTATAATTCACCCCTCCACTTT
-	-	TRBJ1-2	TRBV5-1	CASSFALNYGYTF	TGCGCCAGCAGCTTCGCGTTGAACTATGGCTACACCTTC
TRBD2	-	TRBJ2-3	TRBV28	CASSPGLAGSTDTQYF	TGTGCCAGCAGTCCGGGACTAGCGGGCAGCACAGATACGCAGTATTTT
-	-	TRBJ2-7	TRBV5-4	CASSPGDPLGEQYF	TGTGCCAGCAGCCCCGGGGATCCCCTGGGGGAGCAGTACTTC
TRBD1	-	TRBJ2-5	TRBV15	CATSRQTGGETQYF	TGTGCCACCAGCAGACAGACAGGGGGTGAGACCCAGTACTTC
-	-	TRBJ1-2	TRBV7-9	CASSLLGYTF	TGTGCCAGCAGCTTACTTGGCTACACCTTC
-	-	TRBJ2-1	TRBV5-6	CASSDRKSGANEQFF	TGTGCCAGCAGCGACCGGAAATCAGGGGCGAATGAGCAGTTCTTC
TRBD2	once	TRBJ2-7	TRBV19	CASSWAGAFYEQYF	TGTGCCAGTAGTTGGGCGGGAGCCTTCTACGAGCAGTACTTC
TRBD2	-	TRBJ2-3	TRBV27	CASSLSPAGGPWLSDTQYF	TGTGCCAGCAGTTTATCGCCAGCGGGGGGGCCGTGGTTATCGGATACGCAGTATTTT
TRBD1	-	TRBJ1-1	TRBV7-9	CASSGPGTGGTEAFF	TGTGCCAGCAGCGGGCCCGGGACAGGGGGCACTGAAGCTTTCTTT
TRBD2	few	TRBJ2-4	TRBV5-1	CASSLAGGHGNIQYF	TGCGCCAGCAGCTTAGCGGGGGGGCATGGGAACATTCAGTACTTC
-	-	TRBJ1-5	TRBV4-1	CASSQVVVRQGDQPQHF	TGCGCCAGCAGCCAAGTAGTGGTTAGGCAGGGCGATCAGCCCCAGCATTTT